The 18 T cell receptor beta chains below were found in one sample sequenced in a study of blood T cells in healthy people across ages. The use of a sample-barcoded 5' primer and a J-beta primer mix characterized a second PCR of roughly 7 to 11 cycles. TCRdb re-derived calls from the 5' RACE reads in MiXCR, one entry per CDR3 protein. Seen here are 650,000 to 700,000 distinct CDR3 sequences, about 32% observed once, and the top ten hold approximately 15%. Material: blood. The receptors shown here come from an elderly woman in good health.

This clonotype was detected many times. The gene calls are TRBV7-2 and TRBJ2-6; tentatively, D is TRBD2 (7 bases). Trimming took off 1 base at V and 9 bases at J, with 13 bases between the two ends. Germline V gives CDR1 SGHTA, CDR2 FQGNSA. The length of the CDR3 is 15 residues. CDR3 protein: CASSLEGGAYNVLTF. The CDR3 nucleotides are TGTGCCAGCAGCTTAGAGGGGGGGGCGTACAACGTCCTGACTTTC. The full variable domain, in which reference TRBV7-2 and TRBJ2-6 provide the parts outside the CDR3, is GAGVSQSPSNKVTEKGKDVELRCDPISGHTALYWYRQSLGQGLEFLIYFQGNSAPDKSGLPSDRFSAERTGGSVSTLTIQRTQQEDSAVYLCASSLEGGAYNVLTFGAGSRLTVL.

The chain uses TRBV7-8 and TRBJ2-1; D possibly matches TRBD1 or TRBD2 (5 bases each). Germline assignment: CDR1 SGHVS and CDR2 FQNEAQ. This CDR3 has 12 residues. V lost 5 bases, J lost 9 bases, and 11 bases lay in between. The DNA of the CDR3 is TGTGCCAGCAGCCGAGGGGATAGTGAGCAGTTCTTC. Residues: CASSRGDSEQFF.

In this sample, this clonotype turned up a few times. In DNA form, the CDR3 reads TGCAGTGCTAAGACGGTGGGCAGTCTCATGAACACTGAAGCTTTCTTT. Translation: CSAKTVGSLMNTEAFF. The chain joins TRBV20-1 to TRBJ1-1; D unresolved. CDR3 length: 16 residues. V was clipped by 4 bases and J by 0 bases, with 18 bases between them. Looked up from germline, CDR1 is DFQATT and CDR2 is SNEGSKA (reference sequence).

This clonotype was observed a few times. The chain links TRBV3-1 to TRBJ1-5; TRBD1 matches 11 bases. V shed 3 bases, J shed 5 bases, and the junction held 9 bases outside the gene matches. The CDR3 contains 17 residues. The germline gives CDR1 LGHDT, CDR2 YNNKEL (reference sequence). This chain's CDR3 is CASSHSFGTGGDQPQHF. The CDR3 nucleotides are TGTGCCAGCAGCCACAGTTTCGGGACAGGGGGAGATCAGCCCCAGCATTTT.

As concerns this clonotype: The junction departs from the called germline gene at one end, perhaps through a read error. This chain joins TRBV7-2 and TRBJ2-3; TRBD2 matches at 12 bases. CDR1 and CDR2 from the germline V gene are SGHTA and FQGNSA. The CDR3 totals 15 residues. CDR3 in amino acids: CASSLTSGSPDTQDF. The DNA of the CDR3 is TGTGCCAGCAGCTTGACTAGCGGGAGTCCAGATACGCAGGATTTT.

A remark on this clonotype: This may be a read error, as it is one base from a much larger clone. The chain links TRBV20-1 to TRBJ2-4; 10 positions agree with TRBD1. Germline V gives CDR1 DFQATT, CDR2 SNEGSKA (reference sequence). V lost 6 bases, J lost 13 bases, and 15 bases stayed unmatched. This CDR3 has 14 amino acids. The CDR3 sequence is CSARQGAWTNEQYF. Written as DNA, the CDR3 is TGCAGTGCGAGACAGGGGGCCTGGACCAATGAGCAGTACTTC.

As for this clonotype: Without the conserved terminal phenylalanine or tryptophan, this CDR3 likely stems from a read error. It is unclear where the CDR3 begins or ends on the DNA, so no DNA is shown, and the CDR3 is as TCRdb lists it. The CDR3 loop reads CASSLRLGGYTFGS. This chain uses TRBV5-1 with TRBJ2-5; the table's D call, TRBD2, has no DNA check behind it. Including both end residues, the CDR3 is 14 amino acids long. The V gene's germline CDR1 is SGHRS and CDR2 YFSETQ.

This clonotype was observed many times. The chain uses TRBV24-1 and TRBJ2-1; no clear D. CDR3 length: 15 residues. V lost 5 bases and J 3 bases, leaving 13 bases between the germline ends. Germline CDR1 and CDR2: KGHDR and SFDVKD. The chain's CDR3 is CATSVDGQNYNEQFF. The CDR3 region has the DNA TGTGCCACCAGTGTCGACGGGCAGAACTACAATGAGCAGTTCTTC.

For the CDR3, the DNA is TGTGCCAGCAGCTTAGCCCGATCAGGGGTAGCGCCCCAGCATTTT. Translating it yields CASSLARSGVAPQHF. The chain links TRBV7-2 to TRBJ1-5; the D gene is possibly TRBD1 (6 bases). In germline, CDR1 is SGHTA, CDR2 FQGNSA. The ends were cut back, 0 bases at V and 9 bases at J, with 15 bases in the middle. This CDR3 spans 15 amino acids.

This clonotype showed up just a few times. The chain combines TRBV20-1 with TRBJ1-2, with unresolved D. CDR3 length equals 15 residues. The germline V and J ends were trimmed by 1 base and 4 bases, with 16 bases remaining between them. The germline gives CDR1 DFQATT, CDR2 SNEGSKA (reference sequence). CDR3 amino acids: CSARAWQSAPYGYTF. As DNA, the CDR3 is TGCAGTGCTAGAGCCTGGCAGTCAGCCCCCTATGGCTACACCTTC.

The rearrangement links TRBV20-1 to TRBJ1-2; D uncertain. This CDR3 region has 14 residues. Germline CDR1 is DFQATT and CDR2 is SNEGSKA (reference sequence). V gave up 6 bases and J gave up 3 bases, with 17 bases separating them. The chain's CDR3 is CSAKPASTHYGYTF. The DNA for the CDR3 is TGCAGTGCCAAACCGGCCTCTACCCACTATGGCTACACCTTC.

This clonotype was seen ten or more times. The rearrangement uses TRBV6-2 or TRBV6-3 and TRBJ2-3, with TRBD2 identical over 8 bases. CDR3 size: 15 residues. V lost 6 bases, J lost 4 bases, and 9 bases stayed unmatched. From germline, CDR1 is MNHEY and CDR2 SVGEGT. CDR3 sequence (DNA): TGTGCCAGCAGAATACGGGGGGGCCACGCAGATACGCAGTATTTT. Protein: CASRIRGGHADTQYF.

The V call is TRBV20-1, the J call TRBJ2-7, with D tentatively TRBD1 (5 bases). Germline values: CDR1 DFQATT, CDR2 SNEGSKA (reference sequence). V was pared by 3 bases and J by 5 bases, with 11 bases between. CDR3 length: 12 residues. CDR3: CSARGRLNEQYF. CDR3 in DNA: TGCAGTGCTAGGGGGCGTTTGAACGAGCAGTACTTC.

This clonotype was detected only a few times. The chain carries TRBV27 and TRBJ2-7; the match to TRBD1 covers 12 bases. The CDR3 runs to 14 residues. Germline V gene data show CDR1 as MNHEY and CDR2 as SMNVEV (reference sequence). V lost 6 bases and J lost 6; bases outside the gene matches: 6. The CDR3 spells CASRGDRGHVEQYF. CDR3 coding DNA: TGTGCCAGCAGGGGGGACAGGGGGCACGTCGAGCAGTACTTC.

This clonotype came up a few times. The CDR3: CASSQRLGFIEAFF. The CDR3 nucleotides read TGCGCCAGCAGCCAAAGATTGGGGTTTATTGAAGCTTTCTTT. The chain employs TRBV4-3 and TRBJ1-1; D gene unclear. V was trimmed by 2 bases and J by 7 bases, leaving 14 bases between them. Germline loops: CDR1 LGHNA, CDR2 YSLEER. CDR3 length: 14 amino acids.

This clonotype turned up a few times. V gene TRBV30 combines with J gene TRBJ1-5; 10 nucleotides line up with TRBD1. V lost 3 bases to trimming and J lost 5 bases; unmatched junction nucleotides: 4. CDR3 length equals 14 residues. The V gene's germline CDR1 is GTSNPN and CDR2 SVGIG (reference sequence). CDR3 in DNA: TGTGCCTGGAGCCAAGACAGGGGGCATCAGCCCCAGCATTTT. Protein product: CAWSQDRGHQPQHF. Filled out from reference TRBV30 and TRBJ1-5, the complete variable domain reads SQTIHQWPATLVQPVGSPLSLECTVEGTSNPNLYWYRQAAGRGLQLLFYSVGIGQISSEVPQNLSASRPQDRQFILSSKKLLLSDSGFYLCAWSQDRGHQPQHFGDGTRLSIL.

There are a few counts of this clonotype. The gene calls are TRBV6-5 and TRBJ1-1; D gene ambiguous. The length of the CDR3 is 13 residues. Trimming left V 3 bases short and J 3 bases short, with 8 bases between. Germline V gene sequence: CDR1 MNHEY, CDR2 SVGAGI. The CDR3 coding sequence is TGTGCCAGCAGTTATCTGGGATACACTGAAGCTTTCTTT. It codes for CASSYLGYTEAFF.

The V and J genes are TRBV7-2 and TRBJ2-1; possible D gene TRBD1, 6 bases. There are 15 residues in the CDR3. The germline V gene has CDR1 SGHTA and CDR2 FQGNSA. Trimming took 1 base from V and 7 from J, leaving 14 bases between them. The DNA for the CDR3 is TGTGCCAGCAGCTTAGAGCAGGGGTCGGTAAATGAGCAGTTCTTC. It codes for CASSLEQGSVNEQFF.